The 17 T cell receptor beta chains given below trace back to one sample, sequenced in a study of CD8+CD57+ T cells in acquired aplastic anemia listed by TCRdb under 2018. The reads were generated on an Illumina HiSeq 2000. Genomic DNA was used as template for profiling of TCR beta VDJ combinations and CDR3 sequences. TCRdb cleaned the public reads at Q25 with fastp, built clones with MiXCR and kept in-frame beta chains. Rows matching on CDR3 protein sequence are summarized as one entry with the most common DNA and genes. In all, the sample holds around 250,000 distinct CDR3 sequences, and roughly three fifths of those were seen once. The top ten clones comprise approximately 8.2% of the sample. The sequenced sample consisted of sorted CD4+, CD8+, or CD8+CD57+ T cells (not recorded which) from PBMCs. The receptors originated from a human donor with severe aplastic anemia or a healthy control (not recorded which).

At least ten counts were recorded for this clonotype. This rearrangement joins TRBV20-1 to TRBJ2-7; possibly TRBD2 for D (6 bases). Germline-derived CDR1 and CDR2 are DFQATT and SNEGSKA (reference sequence). V lost 2 bases and J 2 bases, leaving 13 bases between the germline ends. This CDR3 comprises 14 residues. Here the CDR3 DNA reads TGCAGTGCTAGATCGGGCGGGAAACCCTACGAGCAGTACTTC. Translating gives CSARSGGKPYEQYF.

The V and J genes are TRBV20-1 and TRBJ1-3; D is undetermined. The CDR3 is 13 residues long. From germline, CDR1 is DFQATT and CDR2 SNEGSKA (reference sequence). Trimming stripped 4 bases from V and 0 bases from J, with 7 bases between. The chain's CDR3 is CSATTSSGNTIYF. The CDR3 nucleotides read TGCAGTGCTACGACTAGCTCTGGAAACACCATATATTTT.

The gene calls are TRBV6-2 or TRBV6-3 and TRBJ1-2, with 10 bases aligning to TRBD1. V lost 6 bases to trimming and J lost 6 bases; unmatched junction nucleotides: 4. The CDR3 consists of 13 residues. Per the germline V gene, CDR1 is MNHEY and CDR2 is SVGEGT. The CDR3: CASRPDRGDGYTF. CDR3 nucleotide sequence: TGTGCCAGCAGACCGGACAGGGGGGATGGCTACACCTTC.

The chain uses TRBV24-1 and TRBJ1-2; 7 nucleotides agree with TRBD1. V was clipped by 8 bases and J by 3 bases; unmatched bases: 14. CDR1 and CDR2 (germline): KGHDR, SFDVKD. The CDR3 is 16 residues long. The CDR3 coding sequence is TGTGCCACCACACCCCGGGCAGGGGGATATCACTATGGCTACACCTTC. It codes for CATTPRAGGYHYGYTF.

This clonotype was detected a few times. This CDR3 is CASSVDLGQFF. DNA for the CDR3: TGTGCCAGCAGTGTAGACCTTGGGCAGTTCTTC. The V call is TRBV25-1, the J call TRBJ2-1; the D is unclear. Trimming removed 4 bases from V and 12 bases from J, with 10 bases in between. Germline V gene sequence: CDR1 MGHDK, CDR2 SYGVNS. The length of the CDR3 is 11 residues.

The CDR3 sequence: CASSPGGDTGNTIYF. For the CDR3, the DNA is TGTGCCAGCAGCCCCGGGGGGGATACTGGAAACACCATATATTTT. The J gene is TRBJ1-3, the V gene TRBV12-3 or TRBV12-4, with a possible D match to TRBD1 (5 bases). Between the trimmed V and J ends, which lost 6 bases and 2 bases, there was a span of 14 bases. The CDR3 has 15 residues.

The rearrangement joins TRBV20-1 to TRBJ2-7; D is undetermined. With 0 bases removed from V and 6 bases from J, the gap between germline ends came to 6 bases. The length of the CDR3 is 11 residues. From germline, CDR1 is DFQATT and CDR2 SNEGSKA (reference sequence). The CDR3 is CSARDHGEQYF. CDR3 nucleotide sequence: TGCAGTGCTAGAGATCACGGCGAGCAGTACTTC.

This clonotype has only a few counts. The chain couples TRBV29-1 to TRBJ1-1; D is perhaps TRBD1 (5 bases). Germline CDR1 and CDR2: SQVTM and ANQGSEA. Between the trimmed V and J ends, which lost 2 bases and 0 bases, there was a span of 7 bases. CDR3 size: 13 residues. Written as DNA, the CDR3 is TGCAGCGTTGAAAGACAGATGAACACTGAAGCTTTCTTT. Protein: CSVERQMNTEAFF.

The chain has TRBV20-1 and TRBJ2-5; 9 positions match TRBD2. The DNA end is more similar to TRBJ2-7, so the J call may be wrong. Looked up from germline, CDR1 is DFQATT and CDR2 is SNEGSKA (reference sequence). The CDR3 sequence is 14 residues long. CDR3 sequence: CSASGGRASYEQYF. The CDR3 DNA reads as TGCAGTGCTAGCGGCGGGAGGGCTTCCTACGAGCAGTACTTC.

This clonotype was recorded many times. The chain carries TRBV20-1 and TRBJ1-1, with 9 nucleotides matching TRBD1. V shed 3 bases and J 2 bases; nucleotides not matched to a gene: 7. Germline-derived CDR1 and CDR2 are DFQATT and SNEGSKA (reference sequence). This CDR3 has 15 amino acids. CDR3 protein: CSARDRGYSNTEAFF. DNA of the CDR3: TGCAGTGCTAGGGACAGGGGATACTCAAACACTGAAGCTTTCTTT.

This clonotype is a singleton in its sample. This chain uses TRBV20-1 with TRBJ1-2; D is unresolved. Trimming stripped 5 bases from V and 6 bases from J, with 10 bases between. Germline CDR1 and CDR2: DFQATT and SNEGSKA (reference sequence). The CDR3 consists of 11 residues. DNA of the CDR3: TGCAGTGCTCCGCCACGACATGGCTACACCTTC. It yields the protein CSAPPRHGYTF.

As to this clonotype: Being one base from a much bigger clone, this may be a read error. The rearrangement uses TRBV7-2 and TRBJ2-5; the match to TRBD2 covers 11 bases. The length of the CDR3 is 15 residues. Germline loops: CDR1 SGHTA, CDR2 FQGNSA. The CDR3 DNA follows: TGTGCCAGCAGTTTAGCGGGGGGGCCCGGAGAGGCCCAGTACTTC. It yields the protein CASSLAGGPGEAQYF.

There are many counts of this clonotype. This chain's CDR3 is CSARDTRSPEAFF. For the CDR3, the DNA is TGCAGTGCTAGAGATACCAGATCCCCTGAAGCTTTCTTT. The chain employs TRBV20-1 and TRBJ1-1; D unresolved. V was cut by 0 bases and J by 6 bases, with 11 bases left in between. Germline CDR1 DFQATT, CDR2 SNEGSKA (reference sequence). The CDR3 has 13 amino acids.

The CDR3: CAISDGHNYGYTF. Here the CDR3 DNA reads TGTGCCATCAGTGACGGTCATAACTATGGCTACACCTTC. The V call is TRBV10-3, the J call TRBJ1-2; D uncertain. The ends were cut back, 3 bases at V and 1 base at J, with 6 bases in the middle. This CDR3 is built from 13 residues. Germline V gene sequence: CDR1 ENHRY, CDR2 SYGVKD.

The chain combines TRBV15 with TRBJ2-3; 9 bases align to TRBD1. CDR1 and CDR2 (germline): LNHNV, YYDKDF (reference sequence). J gave up 1 base and V 0 bases, and 2 bases lay outside the gene matches. This CDR3 is built from 16 residues. DNA for the CDR3: TGTGCCACCAGCAGAGAGCGGGACAGGGGCACAGATACGCAGTATTTT. Translation gives CATSRERDRGTDTQYF.

This clonotype was detected many times. J is TRBJ1-1 and V is TRBV5-8; 11 bases are a match to TRBD1. The germline gives CDR1 SGHTS, CDR2 YDEGEE. CDR3 length: 16 residues. After removal of 5 bases from V and 6 bases from J, the junction contained 12 bases not matched to a gene. The CDR3 DNA reads as TGTGCCAGCAGTTCGGACAGGGGGCTCTCACTTGCTGAAGCTTTCTTT. It encodes CASSSDRGLSLAEAFF.

This clonotype has a handful of counts. The rearrangement uses TRBV7-9 and TRBJ2-3; a possible D gene is TRBD2 (5 bases). The CDR3 length is 14 residues. Germline V lookup: CDR1 SEHNR, CDR2 FQNEAQ (reference sequence). The V gene lost 5 bases and the J gene lost 4 bases, with 13 bases spanning the gap. The CDR3 region has the DNA TGTGCCAGCAGCCCTCGTGAGGGCTCAGATACGCAGTATTTT. Residues: CASSPREGSDTQYF.